A selection of T cell receptor beta chains follows, all from one sample in a study of blood T cell repertoires in COVID-19. The assay was immunoSEQ multiplex PCR, and TCRdb's table has in-frame clones only and misses some. The data show around 120,000 clones, around 79% seen once. The sample was peripheral blood. The receptors shown here come from a middle-aged man with acute or convalescent COVID-19. CDR3s include the opening cysteine and the closing phenylalanine or tryptophan. Fields, in order: V gene, clone size, D gene, CDR3 length, J gene, CDR3 protein, CDR3 DNA. D genes are given only for firm matches. The size of a clone is reported for some rows only, either as once, few or many, or as a class for expanded clones.

V: TRBV19
size: .
D: .
length: 15
J: TRBJ2-1
CDR3: CASTPGGNSYNEQFF
DNA: TGTGCCAGTACCCCGGGCGGGAATTCCTACAATGAGCAGTTCTTC

V: TRBV30
size: .
D: .
length: 13
J: TRBJ1-1
CDR3: CAWSGGADTEAFF
DNA: TGTGCCTGGAGTGGTGGGGCGGACACTGAAGCTTTCTTT

V: TRBV7-8
size: .
D: TRBD1
length: 13
J: TRBJ2-7
CDR3: CASSLDTGDEQYF
DNA: TGTGCCAGCAGCTTAGACACAGGGGACGAGCAGTACTTC

V: TRBV19
size: few
D: TRBD1
length: 16
J: TRBJ2-4
CDR3: CASRQQGGLAKNIQYF
DNA: TGTGCCAGTAGGCAACAGGGGGGTCTAGCCAAAAACATTCAGTACTTC

V: TRBV30
size: .
D: .
length: 13
J: TRBJ2-2
CDR3: CAWTRGNTGELFF
DNA: TGTGCCTGGACACGGGGGAACACCGGGGAGCTGTTTTTT

V: TRBV5-1
size: .
D: .
length: 17
J: TRBJ2-6
CDR3: CASSLLQEGPGANVLTF
DNA: TGCGCCAGCAGCTTACTACAGGAGGGGCCTGGGGCCAACGTCCTGACTTTC

V: TRBV9
size: few
D: .
length: 17
J: TRBJ2-5
CDR3: CASSVATGLNPQETQYF
DNA: TGTGCCAGCAGCGTAGCTACTGGGCTAAACCCCCAAGAGACCCAGTACTTC

V: TRBV9
size: .
D: TRBD2
length: 18
J: TRBJ2-2
CDR3: CASSVASRREADTGELFF
DNA: TGTGCCAGCAGCGTAGCTAGTCGGCGGGAGGCCGACACCGGGGAGCTGTTTTTT

V: TRBV7-8
size: once
D: TRBD1
length: 13
J: TRBJ1-1
CDR3: CASSATGGTEAFF
DNA: TGTGCCAGCAGCGCAACAGGGGGCACTGAAGCTTTCTTT

V: TRBV7-9
size: .
D: .
length: 13
J: TRBJ2-5
CDR3: CASSHRVWETQYF
DNA: TGTGCCAGCAGCCACAGGGTATGGGAGACCCAGTACTTC

V: TRBV5-4
size: .
D: TRBD2
length: 16
J: TRBJ2-1
CDR3: CASRVSLLGEGDEQFF
DNA: TGTGCCAGCAGGGTCTCACTGTTGGGGGAGGGTGATGAGCAGTTCTTC

V: TRBV24-1
size: .
D: .
length: 16
J: TRBJ2-3
CDR3: CATSDLRFGGTDTQYF
DNA: TGTGCCACCAGTGATTTGCGGTTCGGGGGCACAGATACGCAGTATTTT

V: TRBV7-3
size: .
D: .
length: 18
J: TRBJ1-3
CDR3: CASTQGGVGIYTGNTIYF
DNA: TGTGCCAGCACCCAAGGGGGGGTCGGGATTTATACAGGAAACACCATATATTTT

V: TRBV3-1/TRBV3-2
size: once
D: TRBD2
length: 15
J: TRBJ2-1
CDR3: CASSQGGGGAWEQFF
DNA: TGTGCCAGCAGCCAAGGCGGCGGGGGGGCATGGGAGCAGTTCTTC

V: TRBV24-1
size: once
D: TRBD1
length: 14
J: TRBJ1-2
CDR3: CATSAGQGSYGYTF
DNA: TGTGCCACCAGTGCGGGACAGGGAAGCTATGGCTACACCTTC

V: TRBV5-5
size: few
D: TRBD1
length: 14
J: TRBJ1-2
CDR3: CASSPGQALYGYTF
DNA: TGTGCCAGCAGCCCCGGACAGGCCCTCTATGGCTACACCTTC

V: TRBV9
size: .
D: .
length: 13
J: TRBJ2-5
CDR3: CASSVATGETQYF
DNA: TGTGCCAGCAGCGTAGCGACGGGGGAGACCCAGTACTTC

V: TRBV12-3/TRBV12-4
size: .
D: TRBD1
length: 13
J: TRBJ2-1
CDR3: CASSWDRADEQFF
DNA: TGTGCCAGCAGTTGGGACAGGGCGGATGAGCAGTTCTTC

V: TRBV7-2
size: .
D: TRBD2
length: 15
J: TRBJ2-1
CDR3: CASSLVAGTNNEQFF
DNA: TGTGCCAGCAGCTTAGTAGCGGGGACGAACAATGAGCAGTTCTTC

V: TRBV7-3
size: .
D: TRBD2
length: 14
J: TRBJ2-7
CDR3: CASSSNSGGYEQYF
DNA: TGTGCCAGCAGCTCAAATAGCGGGGGCTACGAGCAGTACTTC

V: TRBV6-1
size: .
D: TRBD1
length: 16
J: TRBJ2-5
CDR3: CASSEFGTGRAETQYF
DNA: TGTGCCAGCAGTGAATTCGGGACAGGGAGGGCAGAGACCCAGTACTTC

V: TRBV20-1
size: few
D: TRBD2
length: 15
J: TRBJ2-1
CDR3: CSASRAGSSYNEQFF
DNA: TGCAGTGCTAGTAGAGCGGGGAGCTCCTACAATGAGCAGTTCTTC

V: TRBV4-1
size: .
D: .
length: 15
J: TRBJ1-4
CDR3: CASRTGMLNNEKLFF
DNA: TGCGCCAGCCGTACAGGGATGCTTAATAATGAAAAACTGTTTTTT

V: TRBV4-2
size: .
D: .
length: 13
J: TRBJ1-1
CDR3: CASSQDRNTEAFF
DNA: TGTGCCAGCAGCCAAGATCGGAACACTGAAGCTTTCTTT

V: TRBV5-6
size: .
D: TRBD1
length: 19
J: TRBJ1-1
CDR3: CASSSINRDRVGRDTEAFF
DNA: TGTGCCAGCAGCTCGATTAACCGGGACAGGGTCGGGAGAGACACTGAAGCTTTCTTT

V: TRBV19
size: .
D: TRBD2
length: 15
J: TRBJ2-1
CDR3: CASMSTSVAYNEQFF
DNA: TGTGCCAGTATGTCGACTAGCGTGGCCTACAATGAGCAGTTCTTC

V: TRBV19
size: .
D: .
length: 15
J: TRBJ1-3
CDR3: CASRPDSTLGNTIYF
DNA: TGTGCCAGTAGGCCGGACAGCACTCTGGGAAACACCATATATTTT

V: TRBV7-6
size: .
D: .
length: 15
J: TRBJ2-1
CDR3: CASSSTSYTYNEQFF
DNA: TGTGCCAGCAGCTCAACCTCTTACACCTACAATGAGCAGTTCTTC

V: TRBV7-9
size: .
D: TRBD2
length: 14
J: TRBJ2-1
CDR3: CANSRTSGYNEQFF
DNA: TGTGCCAACAGTCGGACTAGCGGCTACAATGAGCAGTTCTTC

V: TRBV28
size: .
D: .
length: 16
J: TRBJ1-2
CDR3: CASSSITRTPNYGYTF
DNA: TGTGCCAGCAGTTCGATAACGAGGACACCTAACTATGGCTACACCTTC

V: TRBV29-1
size: .
D: TRBD1
length: 11
J: TRBJ1-4
CDR3: CSGGDRDKLFF
DNA: TGCAGCGGGGGGGACAGGGACAAACTGTTTTTT

V: TRBV19
size: .
D: TRBD1
length: 14
J: TRBJ1-6
CDR3: CATSFTGVNSPLHF
DNA: TGTGCCACTTCCTTTACAGGGGTTAATTCACCCCTCCACTTT

V: TRBV2
size: .
D: TRBD2
length: 15
J: TRBJ2-1
CDR3: CASSETSGGYNEQFF
DNA: TGTGCCAGCAGTGAGACTAGCGGGGGTTACAATGAGCAGTTCTTC

V: TRBV10-3
size: .
D: .
length: 16
J: TRBJ1-2
CDR3: CAISETTILSDYGYTF
DNA: TGTGCCATCAGTGAGACCACGATCCTGAGTGACTATGGCTACACCTTC

V: TRBV30
size: .
D: .
length: 13
J: TRBJ2-7
CDR3: CAWTIGISYEQYF
DNA: TGTGCCTGGACCATCGGGATCTCCTACGAGCAGTACTTC

V: TRBV18
size: .
D: TRBD1
length: 13
J: TRBJ1-1
CDR3: CASSGQDSRGAFF
DNA: TGTGCCAGCTCGGGACAGGACTCGCGGGGAGCTTTCTTT

V: TRBV6-5
size: few
D: .
length: 13
J: TRBJ1-1
CDR3: CASSYSNRQEAFF
DNA: TGTGCCAGCAGTTACTCGAACCGTCAGGAAGCTTTCTTT

V: TRBV11-1
size: .
D: .
length: 11
J: TRBJ1-2
CDR3: CASSSSHGYTF
DNA: TGTGCCAGCAGCTCCTCCCATGGCTACACCTTC

V: TRBV20-1
size: .
D: .
length: 14
J: TRBJ1-2
CDR3: CSASWAAILDGYTF
DNA: TGCAGTGCTAGTTGGGCCGCCATATTAGATGGCTACACCTTC

V: TRBV3-1/TRBV3-2
size: once
D: TRBD2
length: 16
J: TRBJ2-1
CDR3: CASSQNERTSGIEQFF
DNA: TGTGCCAGCAGCCAAAATGAAAGGACTAGCGGGATCGAGCAGTTCTTC

V: TRBV7-3
size: few
D: .
length: 12
J: TRBJ1-3
CDR3: CASRTGRNTIYF
DNA: TGTGCCAGCAGAACAGGGAGAAACACCATATATTTT

V: TRBV4-1
size: .
D: .
length: 15
J: TRBJ2-7
CDR3: CASSRMEKADYEQYF
DNA: TGCGCCAGCAGCCGTATGGAGAAGGCCGATTACGAGCAGTACTTC

V: TRBV19
size: .
D: .
length: 14
J: TRBJ1-4
CDR3: CASSSPTTNEKLFF
DNA: TGTGCCAGTAGTAGTCCTACAACTAATGAAAAACTGTTTTTT

V: TRBV11-2
size: once
D: TRBD1
length: 14
J: TRBJ2-7
CDR3: CASSFDRGLDEQYF
DNA: TGTGCCAGCAGCTTCGACAGGGGGCTCGACGAGCAGTACTTC

V: TRBV18
size: .
D: TRBD1
length: 15
J: TRBJ2-2
CDR3: CASSRDRGVTGELFF
DNA: TGTGCCAGCTCACGAGACAGGGGGGTCACCGGGGAGCTGTTTTTT

V: TRBV10-3
size: .
D: .
length: 13
J: TRBJ2-5
CDR3: CAISDAGRETQYF
DNA: TGTGCCATCAGTGACGCGGGGCGAGAGACCCAGTACTTC